Shown below are 4 T cell receptor beta chains from a single sample sequenced in a study of blood T cell repertoires in COVID-19 (dated by TCRdb to the early 2020s). The library was obtained by the immunoSEQ multiplex PCR assay. What TCRdb holds here is the immuneACCESS table cut down to in-frame rearrangements. Part of the clones is not present; checked against another copy, under half of the missing clones reflect an unresolved V gene, and the others are unexplained. Recorded for this sample are a few hundred thousand clones; 82% of them occurred a single time. The ten top clones hold 3% to 4% of the sample. Sequenced: PBMCs or T cells enriched from blood (not recorded which). These receptor sequences come from a woman aged 60-70 years who had recovered from COVID-19.

The chain joins TRBV19 to TRBJ2-7, with 10 positions matching TRBD1. Germline loops: CDR1 LNHDA, CDR2 SQIVND (reference sequence). Trimming took 9 bases from V and 5 from J; bases not matched to a gene: 13. There are 15 residues in the CDR3. CDR3 sequence: CASGTYGQGGNEQYF. Written as DNA, the CDR3 is TGTGCCAGCGGGACTTACGGACAGGGGGGCAACGAGCAGTACTTC.

For the CDR3, the DNA is TGTGCCAGCAGTGTGGGCGGGAGGAGTCAGTTCTTC. Translation: CASSVGGRSQFF. This chain joins TRBV2 and TRBJ2-1; TRBD2 aligns across 8 bases. Germline V gene lookup returns CDR1 SNHLY and CDR2 FYNNEI. V shed 4 bases, J shed 13 bases, and the junction held 6 bases outside the gene matches. The CDR3 sequence is 12 residues long.

V is TRBV24-1 and J is TRBJ1-6, with D unresolved. Germline CDR1 KGHDR, CDR2 SFDVKD. V was cut by 0 bases and J by 0 bases, with 8 bases left in between. The CDR3 is made up of 17 amino acids. The CDR3 DNA reads TGTGCCACCAGTGATTTGCCCGCCAGCTCCTATAATTCACCCCTCCACTTT. Its translation is CATSDLPASSYNSPLHF.

The V and J genes are TRBV7-9 and TRBJ1-5, with TRBD1 matching over 10 bases. CDR1 and CDR2 (germline): SEHNR, FQNEAQ (reference sequence). With V trimmed by 5 bases and J by 2 bases, 6 bases remained unmatched. The CDR3 spans 16 residues. CDR3 sequence: CASSSTGTGGNQPQHF. In nucleotides, the CDR3 is TGTGCCAGCAGCAGTACCGGGACAGGGGGCAATCAGCCCCAGCATTTT.